This TCR beta chain was documented in a study of identical twins. A universal primer site arose from template switching, and cDNA bore unique molecular identifiers. Using its own MiXCR run on the 5' RACE reads, TCRdb lists one record per CDR3 protein. The sample lists fewer than 900,000 distinct CDR3 sequences, 21% occurring once. Germline V gives CDR1 SGHDN, CDR2 FVKESK. The CDR3 covers 16 residues. V lost 4 bases to trimming and J lost 5 bases; unmatched junction nucleotides: 11. The same data also went into a second study, on T cells expressing NK-cell markers. Per that paper: In roughly six donors, dominant NKG2C+ clonotypes were about 1.0-7.0% of CD8+ T cells.

V is TRBV14 and J is TRBJ2-1, with 7 bases fitting TRBD1. Material: PBMCs. The origin of this receptor is a woman younger than 30 in good health. DNA of the CDR3: TGTGCCAGCAGCCTGACGGGCAGGGGGTACAACAATGAGCAGTTCTTC. As protein: CASSLTGRGYNNEQFF.